The T cell receptor beta chain under discussion was sequenced for a study of blood T cell repertoires in COVID-19. Turning to the study itself: Spain, Italy and the United States supplied samples that represented acute and convalescent COVID-19. Sample material is recorded as cDNA or gDNA derived from T cells, B-cell-depleted T cells, or PBMCs.

The CDR3 sequence is 16 residues long. CDR1 LGHNA and CDR2 YSLEER come from the germline V gene. J gave up 1 base and V 0 bases, and 5 bases lay outside the gene matches. Per the study methods: Nucleated cell number was recorded as an estimate derived from reference gene primer amplification. Clones were read by immunoSEQ multiplex PCR, and TCRdb kept only the in-frame ones, dropping some. V and J calls plus clone size are reproduced from that table; the DNA served to infer D and trimming. This sample has 150,000 to 200,000 clones, with 90% to 95% found just once. This TCR derives from a woman aged 45-59 years with acute or convalescent COVID-19. Sequenced: peripheral blood. The chain has TRBV4-3 and TRBJ1-2; TRBD1 agrees at 7 bases. The CDR3 DNA follows: TGCGCCAGCAGCCAAGAGAAAGGGGGCAATAACTATGGCTACACCTTC. As protein: CASSQEKGGNNYGYTF.